This is a list of T cell receptor beta chains from one sample in a study of molecular identifiers for immune sequencing clone quantification. Each CDR3 protein is one row after TCRdb ran MiXCR on the PCR reads. The top ten hold roughly 1% of the sample, which has 40,000 or so distinct CDR3 sequences, about 19% seen once. Sequenced: naive CD8+ T cells from blood, with Jurkat cell RNA spiked in. These receptors were obtained from a human donor in good health. Some libraries in this study had Jurkat cell RNA spiked in. Each CDR3 is given with its conserved first and last residue. A D gene is named only where the DNA matches it firmly. Size tells how often a clone was seen (once, few, many) or the class of an expanded clone, and some rows leave it out.

j_call v_call d_call cdr3_length clone_size cdr3_aa cdr3_nt
TRBJ2-7 TRBV11-2 - 14 many CASSLGPGYHEQYF TGTGCCAGCAGCTTAGGGCCAGGCTACCACGAGCAGTACTTC
TRBJ2-5 TRBV27 - 14 many CASSLLADRGTQYF TGTGCCAGCAGTTTATTGGCTGATCGAGGGACCCAGTACTTC
TRBJ2-1 TRBV5-4 - 15 many CASSYAGTPEYEQFF TGTGCCAGCAGCTACGCCGGGACTCCCGAGTATGAGCAGTTCTTC
TRBJ2-6 TRBV7-8 - 16 many CASRVQGNSGANVLTF TGTGCCAGCAGGGTACAGGGCAACTCTGGGGCCAACGTCCTGACTTTC
TRBJ2-7 TRBV18 TRBD2 15 few CASSPPGLAGYEQYF TGTGCCAGCTCACCACCGGGACTAGCGGGTTACGAGCAGTACTTC
TRBJ1-5 TRBV2 - 16 many CASSEALGFSNQPQHF TGTGCCAGCAGTGAAGCATTGGGGTTTAGCAATCAGCCCCAGCATTTT
TRBJ2-7 TRBV5-4 - 15 many CASSPGPSNPYEQYF TGTGCCAGCAGCCCGGGGCCCTCGAACCCCTACGAGCAGTACTTC
TRBJ1-5 TRBV7-9 TRBD1 16 many CASSLAGTGVNQPQHF TGTGCCAGCAGCTTAGCGGGGACAGGAGTCAATCAGCCCCAGCATTTT
TRBJ2-1 TRBV7-9 - 12 many CASSPFSNEQFF TGTGCCAGCAGCCCTTTTTCCAATGAGCAGTTCTTC
TRBJ2-5 TRBV29-1 TRBD2 13 - CSVDLAGIETQYF TGCAGCGTTGATCTAGCGGGGATAGAGACCCAGTACTTC
TRBJ2-3 TRBV6-2/TRBV6-3 TRBD2 13 - CASTGLAADTQYF TGTGCCAGCACCGGACTAGCGGCAGATACGCAGTATTTT
TRBJ1-5 TRBV19 - 14 - CASSVGRGNQPRHF -
TRBJ2-6 TRBV7-9 TRBD2 16 many CASSSGGGYGANVLTF TGTGCCAGCAGCTCAGGCGGGGGGTACGGGGCCAACGTCCTGACTTTC
TRBJ2-7 TRBV7-9 - 14 many CASSLETRFYEQYF TGTGCCAGCAGCTTAGAAACCCGATTCTACGAGCAGTACTTC